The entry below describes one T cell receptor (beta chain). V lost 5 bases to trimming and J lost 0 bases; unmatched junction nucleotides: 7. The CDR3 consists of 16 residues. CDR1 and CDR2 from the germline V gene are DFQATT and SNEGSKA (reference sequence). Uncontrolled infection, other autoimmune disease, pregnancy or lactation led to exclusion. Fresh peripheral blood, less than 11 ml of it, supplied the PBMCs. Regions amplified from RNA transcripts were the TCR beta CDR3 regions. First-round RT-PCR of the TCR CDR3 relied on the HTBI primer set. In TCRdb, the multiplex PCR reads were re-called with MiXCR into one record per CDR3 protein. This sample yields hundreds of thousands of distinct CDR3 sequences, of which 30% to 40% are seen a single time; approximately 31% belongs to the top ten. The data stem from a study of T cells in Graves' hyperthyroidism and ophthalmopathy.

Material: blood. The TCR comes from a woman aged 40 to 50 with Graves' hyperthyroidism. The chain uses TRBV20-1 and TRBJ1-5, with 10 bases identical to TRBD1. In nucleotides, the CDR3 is TGCAGTGCTGGCAGACAGGGGGCTATTAGCAATCAGCCCCAGCATTTT. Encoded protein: CSAGRQGAISNQPQHF.